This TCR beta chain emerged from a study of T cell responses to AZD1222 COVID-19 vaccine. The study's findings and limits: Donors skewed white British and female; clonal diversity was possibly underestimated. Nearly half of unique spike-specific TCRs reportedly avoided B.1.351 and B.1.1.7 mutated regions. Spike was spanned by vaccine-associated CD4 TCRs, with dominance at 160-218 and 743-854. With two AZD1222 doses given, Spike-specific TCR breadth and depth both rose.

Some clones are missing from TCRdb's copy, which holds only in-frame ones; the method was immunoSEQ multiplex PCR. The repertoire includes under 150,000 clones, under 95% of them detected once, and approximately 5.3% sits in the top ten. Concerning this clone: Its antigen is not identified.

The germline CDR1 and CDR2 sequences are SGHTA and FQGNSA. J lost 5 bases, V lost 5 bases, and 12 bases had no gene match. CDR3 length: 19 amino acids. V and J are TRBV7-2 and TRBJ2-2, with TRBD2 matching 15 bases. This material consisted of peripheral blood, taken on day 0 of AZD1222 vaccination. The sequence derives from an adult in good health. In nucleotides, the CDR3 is TGTGCCAGCAGCCGGGGACTCGGACTAGCGGGGGGGCGGACCGGGGAGCTGTTTTTT. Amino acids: CASSRGLGLAGGRTGELFF.